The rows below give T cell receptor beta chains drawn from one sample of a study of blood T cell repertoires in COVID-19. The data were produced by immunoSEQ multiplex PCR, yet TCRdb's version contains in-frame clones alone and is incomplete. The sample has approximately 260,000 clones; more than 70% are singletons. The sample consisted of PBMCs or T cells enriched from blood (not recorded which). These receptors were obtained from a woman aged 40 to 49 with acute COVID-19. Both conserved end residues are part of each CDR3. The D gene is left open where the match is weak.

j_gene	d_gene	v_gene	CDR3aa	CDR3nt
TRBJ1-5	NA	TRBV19	CASNVGRGNQPQHF	TGTGCCAGTAATGTGGGGCGCGGCAATCAGCCCCAGCATTTT
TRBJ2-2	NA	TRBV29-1	CSVVGGGELFF	TGCAGCGTTGTCGGAGGCGGGGAGCTGTTTTTT
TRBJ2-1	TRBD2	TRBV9	CASSVGLAEYNEQFF	TGTGCCAGCAGCGTAGGGCTAGCGGAATACAATGAGCAGTTCTTC
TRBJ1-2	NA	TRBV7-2	CASSLDGLGGTNYGYTF	TGTGCCAGCAGCTTAGACGGGTTGGGGGGAACTAACTATGGCTACACCTTC
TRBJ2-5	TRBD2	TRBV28	CASSTPGGRMETQYF	TGTGCCAGCAGTACCCCGGGGGGGAGGATGGAGACCCAGTACTTC
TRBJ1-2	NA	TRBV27	CASRAGNNYGYTF	TGTGCCAGCAGGGCGGGCAATAACTATGGCTACACCTTC
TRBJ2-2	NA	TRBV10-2	CASKGGVDTGELFF	TGCGCCAGCAAAGGAGGCGTTGACACCGGGGAGCTGTTTTTT
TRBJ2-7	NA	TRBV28	CASRTGTGNEQYF	TGTGCCAGCAGGACAGGGACTGGGAACGAGCAGTACTTC
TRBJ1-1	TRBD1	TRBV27	CASSFGTGGNTEAFF	TGTGCCAGCAGTTTTGGGACAGGGGGCAACACTGAAGCTTTCTTT
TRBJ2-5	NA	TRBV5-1	CASSLIQGQETQYF	TGCGCCAGCAGCTTGATCCAGGGCCAAGAGACCCAGTACTTC
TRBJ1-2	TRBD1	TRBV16	CASSQVNRDRGVRGYTF	TGTGCCAGCAGCCAGGTCAACCGGGACAGGGGAGTTCGTGGCTACACCTTC